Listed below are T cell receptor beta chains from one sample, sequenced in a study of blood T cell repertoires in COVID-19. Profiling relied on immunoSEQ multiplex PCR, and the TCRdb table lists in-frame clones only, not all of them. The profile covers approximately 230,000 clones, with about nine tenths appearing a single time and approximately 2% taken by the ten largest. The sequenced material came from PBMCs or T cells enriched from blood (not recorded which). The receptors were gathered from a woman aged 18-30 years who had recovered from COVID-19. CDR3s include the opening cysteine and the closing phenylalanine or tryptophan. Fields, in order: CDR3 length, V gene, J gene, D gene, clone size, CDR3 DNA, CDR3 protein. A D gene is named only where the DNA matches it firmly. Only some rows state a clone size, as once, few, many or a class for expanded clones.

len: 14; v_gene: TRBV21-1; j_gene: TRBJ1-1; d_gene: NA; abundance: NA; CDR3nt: TGTGCCAGCAGGGACAGGGTAAGGAACACTGAAGCTTTCTTT; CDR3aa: CASRDRVRNTEAFF
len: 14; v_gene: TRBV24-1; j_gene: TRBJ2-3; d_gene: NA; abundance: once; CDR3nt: TGTGCCACCAGTGATCCCTCTAGCACAGATACGCAGTATTTT; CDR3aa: CATSDPSSTDTQYF
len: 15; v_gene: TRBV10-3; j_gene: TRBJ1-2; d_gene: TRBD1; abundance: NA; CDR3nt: TGTGCCATCAGTGAGTCAATATCAGGGGGTGATGGCTACACCTTC; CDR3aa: CAISESISGGDGYTF
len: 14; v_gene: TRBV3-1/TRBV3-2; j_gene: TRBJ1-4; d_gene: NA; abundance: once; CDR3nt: TGTGCCAGCAGCCACCGGGGGTCTAATGAAAAACTGTTTTTT; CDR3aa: CASSHRGSNEKLFF
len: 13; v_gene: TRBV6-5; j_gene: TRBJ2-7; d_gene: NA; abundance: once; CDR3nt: TGTGCCAGCAGAAGGACAGAAAATTACGAGCAGTACTTC; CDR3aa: CASRRTENYEQYF
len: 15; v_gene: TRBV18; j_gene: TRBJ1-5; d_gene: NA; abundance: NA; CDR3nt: TGTGCCAGCTCACCATCCCCAGGGAGCAATCAGCCCCAGCATTTT; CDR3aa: CASSPSPGSNQPQHF
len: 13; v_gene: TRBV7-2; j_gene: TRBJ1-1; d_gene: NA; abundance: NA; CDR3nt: TGTGCCAGCAGCTTAGAAGGACTTGGAGTGGCTTTCTTT; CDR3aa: CASSLEGLGVAFF
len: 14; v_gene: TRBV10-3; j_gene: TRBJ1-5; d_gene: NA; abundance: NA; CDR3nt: TGTGCCATCAGTGAAAGAGAGGGTGGTCAGCCCCAGCATTTT; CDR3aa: CAISEREGGQPQHF
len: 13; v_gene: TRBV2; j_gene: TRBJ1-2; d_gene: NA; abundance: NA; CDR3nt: TGTGCCAGCGGAACAGGGCTATACTATGGCTACACCTTC; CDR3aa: CASGTGLYYGYTF
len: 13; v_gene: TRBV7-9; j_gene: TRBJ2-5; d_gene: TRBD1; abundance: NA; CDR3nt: TGTGCCAGCACCCGGACAGGGCGGGAGACCCAGTACTTC; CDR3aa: CASTRTGRETQYF
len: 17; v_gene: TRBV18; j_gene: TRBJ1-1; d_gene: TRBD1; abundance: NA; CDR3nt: TGTGCCAGCTCGCAGGGACAGGGGGCAGGTCAGGGCACTGAAGCTTTCTTT; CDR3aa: CASSQGQGAGQGTEAFF
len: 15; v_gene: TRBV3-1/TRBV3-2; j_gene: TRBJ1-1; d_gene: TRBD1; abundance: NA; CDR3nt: TGTGCCAGCAGCCAAGAAGGGACAGGGAGGACTGAAGCTTTCTTT; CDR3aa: CASSQEGTGRTEAFF
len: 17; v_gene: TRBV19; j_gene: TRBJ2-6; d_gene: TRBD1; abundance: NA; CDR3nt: TGTGCCAGTAGTACCCGGGACAGGGGTGGCGGGGCCAACGTCCTGACTTTC; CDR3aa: CASSTRDRGGGANVLTF
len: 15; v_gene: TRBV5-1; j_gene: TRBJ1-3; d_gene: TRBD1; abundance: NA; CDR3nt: TGCGCCAGCAGCTTGGCGGGGACAGCAGGAAACACCATATATTTT; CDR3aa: CASSLAGTAGNTIYF
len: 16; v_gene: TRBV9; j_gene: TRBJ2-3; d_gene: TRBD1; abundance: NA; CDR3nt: TGTGCCAGCAGCGTGGGGGCAGGGGGCCGCACAGATACGCAGTATTTT; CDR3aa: CASSVGAGGRTDTQYF
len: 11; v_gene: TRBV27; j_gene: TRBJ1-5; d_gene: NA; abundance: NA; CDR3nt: TGTGCCAGCAGTTCGGATCAGCCCCAGCATTTT; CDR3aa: CASSSDQPQHF
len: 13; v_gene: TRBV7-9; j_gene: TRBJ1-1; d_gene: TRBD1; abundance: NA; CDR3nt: TGTGCCGGACAGGGGTCTAGCGAGGCTGAAGCTTTCTTT; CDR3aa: CAGQGSSEAEAFF
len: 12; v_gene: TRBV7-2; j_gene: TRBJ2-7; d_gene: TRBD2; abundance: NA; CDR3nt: TGTGCCAGCAGCTCCCTAGCGGGGGAGCAGTACTTC; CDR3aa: CASSSLAGEQYF
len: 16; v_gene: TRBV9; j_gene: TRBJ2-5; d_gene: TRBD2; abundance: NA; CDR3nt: TGTGCCAGCAGCGTACCTATAGCGGGGGGACAAGAGACCCAGTACTTC; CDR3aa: CASSVPIAGGQETQYF
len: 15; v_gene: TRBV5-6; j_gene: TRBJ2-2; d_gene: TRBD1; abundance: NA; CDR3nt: TGTGCCAGCAGCTTGGCCGGGCAGGGGGCCGGGGAGCTGTTTTTT; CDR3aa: CASSLAGQGAGELFF
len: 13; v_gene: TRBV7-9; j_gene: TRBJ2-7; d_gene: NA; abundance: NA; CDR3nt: TGTGCCAGCAGCTTCGGACAAGCCTACGAGCAGTACTTC; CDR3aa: CASSFGQAYEQYF
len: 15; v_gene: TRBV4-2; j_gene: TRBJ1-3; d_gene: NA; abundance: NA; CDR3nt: TGTGCCAGCAGCCGAGGAGATGACTCTGGAAACACCATATATTTT; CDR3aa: CASSRGDDSGNTIYF
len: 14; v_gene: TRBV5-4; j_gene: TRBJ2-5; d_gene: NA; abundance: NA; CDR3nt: TGTGCCAGCAGCCGAAGCGCCCCAGTGGAGACCCAGTACTTC; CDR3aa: CASSRSAPVETQYF
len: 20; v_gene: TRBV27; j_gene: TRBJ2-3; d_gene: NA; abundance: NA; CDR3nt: TGTGCCAGCAGTTTATCGTCCATTTCTGGAGGGCTTCGGAGCACAGATACGCAGTATTTT; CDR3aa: CASSLSSISGGLRSTDTQYF
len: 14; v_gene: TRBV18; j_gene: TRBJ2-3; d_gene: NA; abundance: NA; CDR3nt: TGTGCCAGCTCATTGGCGGCTCCGAGAGGTACGCAGTATTTT; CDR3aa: CASSLAAPRGTQYF
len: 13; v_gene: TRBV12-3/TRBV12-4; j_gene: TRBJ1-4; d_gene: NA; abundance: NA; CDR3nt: TGTGCCAGCAGTTTTAGAGCAAATGAAAAACTGTTTTTT; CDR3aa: CASSFRANEKLFF
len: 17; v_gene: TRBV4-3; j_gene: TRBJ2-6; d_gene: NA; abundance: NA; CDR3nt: TGCGCCAGCAGCCAAGCAGACAGCTTCTCTGGGGCCAACGTCCTGACTTTC; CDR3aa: CASSQADSFSGANVLTF
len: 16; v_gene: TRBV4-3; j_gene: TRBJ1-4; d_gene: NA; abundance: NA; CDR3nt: TGCGCCAGCAGCTGGGGGGTTCAGGGTGTGACTGAAAAACTGTTTTTT; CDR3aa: CASSWGVQGVTEKLFF